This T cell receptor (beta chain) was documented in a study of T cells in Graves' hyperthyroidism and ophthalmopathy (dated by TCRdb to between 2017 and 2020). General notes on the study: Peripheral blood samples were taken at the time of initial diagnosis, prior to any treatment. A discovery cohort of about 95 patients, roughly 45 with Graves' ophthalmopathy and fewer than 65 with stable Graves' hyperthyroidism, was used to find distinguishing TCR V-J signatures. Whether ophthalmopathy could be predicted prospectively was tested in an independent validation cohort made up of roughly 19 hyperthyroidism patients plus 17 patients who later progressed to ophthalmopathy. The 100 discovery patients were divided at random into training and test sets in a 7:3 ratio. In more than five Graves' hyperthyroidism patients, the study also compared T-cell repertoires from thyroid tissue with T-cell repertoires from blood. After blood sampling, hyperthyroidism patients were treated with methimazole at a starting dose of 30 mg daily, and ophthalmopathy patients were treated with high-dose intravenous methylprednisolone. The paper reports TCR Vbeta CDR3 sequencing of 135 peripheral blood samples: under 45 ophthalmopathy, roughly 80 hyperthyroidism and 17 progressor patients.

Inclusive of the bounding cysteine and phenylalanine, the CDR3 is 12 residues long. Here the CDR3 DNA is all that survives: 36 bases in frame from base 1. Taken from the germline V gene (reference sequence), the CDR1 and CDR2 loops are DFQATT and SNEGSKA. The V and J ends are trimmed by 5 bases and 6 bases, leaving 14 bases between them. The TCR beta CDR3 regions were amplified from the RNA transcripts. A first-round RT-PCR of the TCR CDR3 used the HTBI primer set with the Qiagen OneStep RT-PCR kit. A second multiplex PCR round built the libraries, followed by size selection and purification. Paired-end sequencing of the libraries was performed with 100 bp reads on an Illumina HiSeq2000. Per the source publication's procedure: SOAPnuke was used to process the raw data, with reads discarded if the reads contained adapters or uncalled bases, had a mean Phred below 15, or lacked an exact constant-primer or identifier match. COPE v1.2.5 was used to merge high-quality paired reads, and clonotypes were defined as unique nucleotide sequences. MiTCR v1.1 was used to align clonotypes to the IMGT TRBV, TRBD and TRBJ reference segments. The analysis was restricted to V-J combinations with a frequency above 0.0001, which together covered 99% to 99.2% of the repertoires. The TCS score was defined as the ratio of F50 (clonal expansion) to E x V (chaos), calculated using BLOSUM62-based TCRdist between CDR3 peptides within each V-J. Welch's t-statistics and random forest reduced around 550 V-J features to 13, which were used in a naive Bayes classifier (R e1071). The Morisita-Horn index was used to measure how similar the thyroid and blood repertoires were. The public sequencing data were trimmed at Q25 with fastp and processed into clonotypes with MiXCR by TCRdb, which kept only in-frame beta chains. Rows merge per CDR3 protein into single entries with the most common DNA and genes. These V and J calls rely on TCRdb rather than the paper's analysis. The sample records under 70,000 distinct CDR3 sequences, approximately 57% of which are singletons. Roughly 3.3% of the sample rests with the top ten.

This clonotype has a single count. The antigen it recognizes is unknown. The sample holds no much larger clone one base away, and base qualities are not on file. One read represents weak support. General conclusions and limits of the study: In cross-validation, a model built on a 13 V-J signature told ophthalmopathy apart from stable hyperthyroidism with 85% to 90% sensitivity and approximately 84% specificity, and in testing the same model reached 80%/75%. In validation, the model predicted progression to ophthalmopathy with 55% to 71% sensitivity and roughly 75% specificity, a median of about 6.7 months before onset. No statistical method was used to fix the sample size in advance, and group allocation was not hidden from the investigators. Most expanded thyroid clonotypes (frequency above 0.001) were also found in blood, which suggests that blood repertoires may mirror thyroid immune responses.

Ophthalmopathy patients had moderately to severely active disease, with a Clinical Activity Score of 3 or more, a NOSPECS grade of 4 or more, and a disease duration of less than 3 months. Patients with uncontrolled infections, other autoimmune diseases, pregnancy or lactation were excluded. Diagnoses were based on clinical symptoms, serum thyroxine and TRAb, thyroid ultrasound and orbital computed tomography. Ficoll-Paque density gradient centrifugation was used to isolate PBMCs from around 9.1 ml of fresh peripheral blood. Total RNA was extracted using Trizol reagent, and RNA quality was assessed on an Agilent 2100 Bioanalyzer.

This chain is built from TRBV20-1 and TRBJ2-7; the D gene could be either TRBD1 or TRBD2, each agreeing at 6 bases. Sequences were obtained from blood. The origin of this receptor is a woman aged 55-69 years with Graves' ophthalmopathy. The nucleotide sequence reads TGCAGTGCTCAAGACGGGGGCAGCGAGCAGTACTTC. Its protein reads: CSAQDGGSEQYF.